A single sample is the source of the 25 T cell receptor beta chains below, sequenced in a study of beta chain features in type 1 diabetes. Expressed TCRB transcripts were sequenced, since all the RNA that had been isolated was reverse transcribed. Profiled with immunoSEQ multiplex PCR; TCRdb holds only in-frame clones, not every one. The table lists about 470,000 clones, about 32% of them singletons, with around 0.065% in the top ten. Sequenced input: naive CD4+ T cells from blood. These receptors were collected from a man aged 18 to 29 in good health.

The rearrangement links TRBV5-4 to TRBJ2-5; D might be TRBD1 (6 bases). V shed 1 base and J shed 5 bases, with 9 bases lying between them. Per germline, CDR1 SGHNT and CDR2 YYREEE (reference sequence). This CDR3 region has 13 residues. The CDR3, as DNA: TGTGCCAGCAGCTTGAGGGGGACGGAGACCCAGTACTTC. This sequence encodes CASSLRGTETQYF.

This chain joins TRBV5-1 and TRBJ2-3, with 10 bases lining up with TRBD2. The CDR3 is 17 amino acids. Germline V CDR1 and CDR2: SGHRS, YFSETQ. V shed 2 bases and J 2 bases; nucleotides not matched to a gene: 8. CDR3 sequence (DNA): TGCGCCAGCAGCTTTTTCGCACTAGCGGGGACCACAGATACGCAGTATTTT. Amino acid sequence: CASSFFALAGTTDTQYF.

The table lists this clone with a few counts. The chain recombines TRBV4-1 with TRBJ2-2; 10 bases match TRBD2. The CDR3 spans 18 residues. Germline CDR1 and CDR2: MGHRA and YSYEKL. V shed 1 base, J shed 5 bases, and the junction held 10 bases outside the gene matches. CDR3 coding DNA: TGCGCCAGCAGCCAAGGGACTAGCGGACCGTCAGGGACCGGGGAGCTGTTTTTT. Translation gives CASSQGTSGPSGTGELFF.

This clone was seen more than once but under ten times. The chain's CDR3 is CASSLFGAPAYGYTF. In DNA, the CDR3 is TGCGCCAGCAGCTTGTTCGGCGCCCCGGCTTATGGCTACACCTTC. This chain uses TRBV5-1 with TRBJ1-2; D uncertain. The V and J ends lost 1 base and 5 bases respectively, with 15 bases between them. The germline V gene encodes CDR1 SGHRS and CDR2 YFSETQ. The CDR3 contains 15 residues.

Concerning this clone itself: Other DNA sequences in the same sample also yield this CDR3. The chain links TRBV20-1 to TRBJ1-1; weak D call: TRBD1 (5 bases). The CDR3 length is 11 residues. The V end lost 0 bases, the J end lost 8 bases, and 7 bases lay between the germline ends. Germline loops: CDR1 DFQATT, CDR2 SNEGSKA (reference sequence). In nucleotides, the CDR3 is TGCAGTGCTAGAGATCGGGGGGAAGCTTTCTTT. This gives the protein CSARDRGEAFF.

The table lists this clone with a few counts. The chain recombines TRBV29-1 with TRBJ1-1; maybe TRBD1 (6 bases). In germline, CDR1 is SQVTM, CDR2 ANQGSEA. V lost 5 bases and J lost 6, with 16 bases in between. The CDR3 runs 13 residues. The CDR3 here is CSVYTGSAAEAFF. Written as DNA, the CDR3 is TGCAGCGTTTATACAGGGAGTGCCGCTGAAGCTTTCTTT.

The chain employs TRBV6-5 and TRBJ2-5; D not certain. The V end was cut by 10 bases, the J end by 5 bases, with 14 bases between. Germline CDR1 and CDR2: MNHEY and SVGAGI. The CDR3 runs to 12 residues. Here the CDR3 reads CATKQTWETQYF. CDR3 coding DNA: TGTGCCACCAAACAGACTTGGGAGACCCAGTACTTC.

This clone has a handful of counts. The rearrangement links TRBV5-4 to TRBJ2-3; 8 bases map to TRBD2. Germline V gene sequence: CDR1 SGHNT, CDR2 YYREEE (reference sequence). The V and J ends lost 1 base and 5 bases, in that order; junction bases with no gene match: 6. This CDR3 has 15 residues. CDR3: CASSLIREGRDTQYF. CDR3 sequence (DNA): TGTGCCAGCAGCTTGATCCGGGAGGGACGAGATACGCAGTATTTT.

This rearrangement joins TRBV27 to TRBJ2-7; TRBD1 agrees at 11 bases. This CDR3 comprises 17 residues. Germline trimming cut 1 base from V and 6 bases from J; bases unmatched to any gene: 11. Germline-derived CDR1 and CDR2 are MNHEY and SMNVEV (reference sequence). CDR3 in DNA: TGTGCCAGCAGTTTATTTTCTTATCGGGACAGGGGGTTCGAGCAGTACTTC. Protein sequence: CASSLFSYRDRGFEQYF.

The genes are TRBV30 and TRBJ2-3, with 15 positions matching TRBD2. The CDR3 contains 16 residues. Germline assignment: CDR1 GTSNPN and CDR2 SVGIG (reference sequence). V trimming: 2 bases; J trimming: 4 bases; junction bases outside the gene matches: 4. The CDR3 sequence: CAWSHGLAGGPDTQYF. CDR3 coding DNA: TGTGCCTGGAGTCACGGACTAGCGGGAGGGCCAGATACGCAGTATTTT.

A few counts support this clone. The chain links TRBV7-2 to TRBJ1-2; 10 bases are shared with TRBD1. The V and J ends lost 5 bases and 8 bases, in that order; junction bases with no gene match: 17. The germline CDR1 and CDR2 sequences are SGHTA and FQGNSA. The CDR3 has 17 residues. The CDR3 reads CASSKSVSGTGERGYTF. Written as DNA, the CDR3 is TGTGCCAGCAGCAAGAGCGTGTCCGGGACAGGGGAGAGGGGCTACACCTTC.

This clone has just one count. The chain has TRBV7-9 and TRBJ1-1; no firm D call. The CDR3 extends over 13 amino acids. The V end was cut by 5 bases, the J end by 3 bases, with 10 bases between. Germline V gives CDR1 SEHNR, CDR2 FQNEAQ (reference sequence). CDR3 in DNA: TGTGCCAGCAGCACGGCCCAAGACACTGAAGCTTTCTTT. Amino acids: CASSTAQDTEAFF.

The chain uses TRBV18 and TRBJ1-4; 11 nucleotides align to TRBD1. V gave up 4 bases and J gave up 6 bases; unmatched junction bases: 10. The CDR3 has 17 amino acids. Germline-derived CDR1 and CDR2 are KGHSH and LQKENI. The CDR3 reads CASSLGTGGSRHEKLFF. The CDR3, as DNA: TGTGCCAGCTCACTCGGGACAGGGGGATCCCGTCATGAAAAACTGTTTTTT.

The genes are TRBV4-2 and TRBJ1-5, with 12 bases fitting TRBD1. The CDR3 spans 15 residues. The V gene's germline CDR1 is LGHNA and CDR2 YNFKEQ. V gave up 4 bases and J gave up 7 bases; unmatched junction bases: 5. The CDR3 is CASSPGTGGQQPQHF. The CDR3 coding sequence is TGTGCCAGCAGCCCCGGGACAGGGGGCCAACAGCCCCAGCATTTT.

The rearrangement joins TRBV19 to TRBJ2-1, with 11 bases fitting TRBD2. This CDR3 spans 15 amino acids. Germline V gene data show CDR1 as LNHDA and CDR2 as SQIVND (reference sequence). Trimming at V came to 7 bases and at J to 8 bases, leaving 10 bases not matched to a gene. This CDR3 reads CASTRGLAGGDEQFF. In nucleotides, the CDR3 is TGTGCCAGTACCAGAGGGCTAGCGGGAGGAGATGAGCAGTTCTTC.

The rearrangement joins TRBV11-2 to TRBJ2-5, with TRBD2 identical over 10 bases. V shed 5 bases and J 0 bases; nucleotides not matched to a gene: 3. The length of the CDR3 is 15 residues. Germline V gene data show CDR1 as SGHAT and CDR2 as FQNNGV. This chain's CDR3 is CASSPGLANQETQYF. The CDR3 nucleotides are TGTGCCAGCAGCCCGGGACTAGCGAACCAAGAGACCCAGTACTTC.

This clone was observed a few times. This chain uses TRBV7-9 with TRBJ2-7; the D is unclear. This CDR3 is built from 14 residues. Germline V gene sequence: CDR1 SEHNR, CDR2 FQNEAQ (reference sequence). Trimming pared 1 base from V and 0 bases from J, leaving 7 bases between. CDR3 DNA sequence: TGTGCCAGCAGCTTAGGCTGGAGCTCCTACGAGCAGTACTTC. Protein sequence: CASSLGWSSYEQYF. Looking up the rest from reference TRBV7-9 and TRBJ2-7 gives the full variable domain: DTGVSQNPRHKITKRGQNVTFRCDPISEHNRLYWYRQTLGQGPEFLTYFQNEAQLEKSRLLSDRFSAERPKGSFSTLEIQRTEQGDSAMYLCASSLGWSSYEQYFGPGTRLTVT.

The V gene is TRBV7-8, the J gene TRBJ2-3; TRBD2 agrees at 9 bases. Per the germline V gene, CDR1 is SGHVS and CDR2 is FQNEAQ. The CDR3 length is 13 residues. The J segment lost 2 bases and the V segment lost 7 bases, leaving 1 base of the junction unmatched. The CDR3 spells CASTSGNTDTQYF. In DNA form, the CDR3 reads TGTGCCAGCACTAGCGGGAACACAGATACGCAGTATTTT.

This clone was observed a few times. CDR3 in DNA: TGTGCCAGCAGCTTAAGCGGAACTGGGGCCAACGTCCTGACTTTC. It encodes CASSLSGTGANVLTF. The V and J genes are TRBV7-3 and TRBJ2-6, with D unclear. Germline lookup yields CDR1 SGHTA and CDR2 FQGTGA. V was pared by 1 base and J by 2 bases, with 6 bases between. The CDR3 is 15 residues long. The full variable domain, completed using reference TRBV7-3 and TRBJ2-6, is GAGVSQTPSNKVTEKGKYVELRCDPISGHTALYWYRQSLGQGPEFLIYFQGTGAADDSGLPNDRFFAVRPEGSVSTLKIQRTERGDSAVYLCASSLSGTGANVLTFGAGSRLTVL.

The rearrangement uses TRBV30 and TRBJ2-7, with TRBD2 matching 8 bases. The V gene's germline CDR1 is GTSNPN and CDR2 SVGIG (reference sequence). The CDR3 has 15 amino acids. Trimming at V came to 5 bases and at J to 1 base, leaving 10 bases not matched to a gene. CDR3 in amino acids: CAWALSLAGSYEQYF. The CDR3 DNA reads TGTGCCTGGGCCCTCTCGCTAGCGGGTTCCTACGAGCAGTACTTC.

The chain employs TRBV30 and TRBJ1-1; D gene ambiguous. V was clipped by 3 bases and J by 11 bases, with 16 bases between them. The CDR3 has 12 residues. Germline assignment: CDR1 GTSNPN and CDR2 SVGIG (reference sequence). Written as DNA, the CDR3 is TGTGCCTGGAGGAGGGCCCGAAGTATGGCTTTCTTT. Amino acid sequence: CAWRRARSMAFF.

The chain carries TRBV28 and TRBJ1-5; 8 bases fit TRBD1. CDR3 size: 16 residues. The germline CDR1 and CDR2 sequences are MDHEN and SYDVKM. V lost 6 bases and J lost 4; bases outside the gene matches: 11. The CDR3 sequence: CASSPADRAGNQPQHF. The DNA for the CDR3 is TGTGCCAGCAGCCCTGCGGACAGGGCCGGGAATCAGCCCCAGCATTTT.

This clone was observed a handful of times. The V call is TRBV7-9, the J call TRBJ2-4, with 8 bases lining up with TRBD1. Trimming took 8 bases from V and 2 from J; bases not matched to a gene: 2. CDR1 is SEHNR, CDR2 FQNEAQ, per germline (reference sequence). The CDR3 sequence is 13 residues long. The CDR3 sequence is CASQGATKNIQYF. For the CDR3, the DNA is TGTGCCAGCCAGGGGGCGACCAAAAACATTCAGTACTTC.

This clone appeared a few times. The gene calls are TRBV6-5 and TRBJ2-7, with 7 bases identical to TRBD1. The CDR3 runs to 13 residues. Germline values: CDR1 MNHEY, CDR2 SVGAGI. The junction had 5 bases not matched to a gene; V was cut back by 6 bases and J by 3 bases. The CDR3 spells CASSLGTDYEQYF. CDR3 bases: TGTGCCAGCAGCCTTGGGACAGACTACGAGCAGTACTTC.

Only a few counts were recorded for this clone. The J gene is TRBJ1-2, the V gene TRBV25-1; no reliable D call. V was pared by 6 bases and J by 0 bases, with 5 bases between. CDR1 is MGHDK and CDR2 is SYGVNS in the germline V gene. There are 12 residues in the CDR3. The CDR3 spells CASRRANYGYTF. CDR3 DNA: TGTGCCAGCAGAAGGGCTAACTATGGCTACACCTTC.